Described below is a single TCR beta chain sequence and its context. No antigen is known for it. The data were obtained in a study of T cell responses to AZD1222 COVID-19 vaccine. In the study overall: Investigators merged groups given second doses at roughly 4 or roughly 12 weeks.

The assay was immunoSEQ multiplex PCR, and TCRdb's table has in-frame clones only and misses some. The table has 150,000 or so clones, approximately 90% seen once. Study conclusions and caveats: The study found Spike-specific TCR breadth and depth rose after two AZD1222 doses. Possibly, clonal diversity was underestimated; donors were largely white British and included more females.

The CDR3 length is 13 residues. V was trimmed by 8 bases and J by 9 bases, leaving 17 bases between them. The J gene is TRBJ1-5, the V gene TRBV12-3 or TRBV12-4; D is undetermined. This clonotype was sampled from an adult in good health. The material sequenced was peripheral blood, taken on day 0 of AZD1222 vaccination. CDR3 amino acids: CASSPRQVGPQHF. CDR3 in DNA: TGTGCCAGCTCCCCCAGGCAGGTCGGGCCCCAGCATTTT.